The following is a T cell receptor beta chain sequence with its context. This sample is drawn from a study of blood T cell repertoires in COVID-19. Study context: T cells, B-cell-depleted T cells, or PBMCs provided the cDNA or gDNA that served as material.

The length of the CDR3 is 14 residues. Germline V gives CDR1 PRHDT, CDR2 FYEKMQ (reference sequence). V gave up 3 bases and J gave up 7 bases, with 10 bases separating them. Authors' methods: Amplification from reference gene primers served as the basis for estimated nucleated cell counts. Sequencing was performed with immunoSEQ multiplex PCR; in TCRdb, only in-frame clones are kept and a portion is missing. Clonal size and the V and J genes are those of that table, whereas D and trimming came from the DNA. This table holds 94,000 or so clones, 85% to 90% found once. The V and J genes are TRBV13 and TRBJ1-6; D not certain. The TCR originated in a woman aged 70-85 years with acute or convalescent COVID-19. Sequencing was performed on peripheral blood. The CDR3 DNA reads TGTGCCAGCAGCTTCGGGGAGGTAAATTCACCCCTCCACTTT. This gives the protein CASSFGEVNSPLHF. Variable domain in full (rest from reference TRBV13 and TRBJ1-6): AAGVIQSPRHLIKEKRETATLKCYPIPRHDTVYWYQQGPGQDPQFLISFYEKMQSDKGSIPDRFSAQQFSDYHSELNMSSLELGDSALYFCASSFGEVNSPLHFGNGTRLTVT.